The clone carrying this T cell receptor beta chain has only a few counts. CDR1 is MDHEN and CDR2 is SYDVKM in the germline V gene. The CDR3 is 12 residues long. V shed 6 bases and J shed 10 bases, with 10 bases lying between them. Repertoires were generated with immunoSEQ multiplex PCR, while TCRdb's copy carries only in-frame clones and drops some. The profile shows about 140,000 clones, around 85% of them singletons. The sample originates from a study of control samples from healthy donors and cancer patients. The clonotype comes from a woman aged 25 to 39 in good health. The chain employs TRBV28 and TRBJ1-6; no definite D call. The sequenced sample consisted of blood. The CDR3 sequence: CASSTEVSPLHF. CDR3 nucleotides: TGTGCCAGCAGCACCGAAGTGTCACCCCTCCACTTT.